Below are 4 T cell receptor beta chains sequenced from a single sample in a study of blood T cells in healthy people across ages. Through a sample-barcoded 5' primer and a J-beta primer mix, a second PCR was run for about 7 to 12 cycles. TCRdb re-analysed the 5' RACE reads in MiXCR, keeping a single row per CDR3 protein. Among roughly 700,000 distinct CDR3 sequences, 45% to 50% were seen once, and the ten largest hold roughly 34%. Sequencing was performed on blood. The source is an older woman in good health.

The chain links TRBV10-3 to TRBJ2-1, with 12 bases identical to TRBD2. The germline V gene encodes CDR1 ENHRY and CDR2 SYGVKD. V shed 9 bases, J shed 6 bases, and the junction held 6 bases outside the gene matches. The CDR3 loop spans 14 amino acids. As DNA, the CDR3 is TGTGCCATTAGGACTAGCGGGATAGGCAATGAGCAGTTCTTC. It specifies CAIRTSGIGNEQFF.

The rearrangement links TRBV20-1 to TRBJ2-3, with D perhaps TRBD2 (5 bases). The CDR3 contains 15 residues. V lost 0 bases and J lost 4, with 14 bases in between. The germline V gene encodes CDR1 DFQATT and CDR2 SNEGSKA (reference sequence). The CDR3 region has the DNA TGCAGTGCTAGAGATTACGGGATTGGGGCAGATACGCAGTATTTT. This gives the protein CSARDYGIGADTQYF.

This clonotype was observed many times. A much larger clone sits a single nucleotide away, making a read error possible. The rearrangement joins TRBV2 to TRBJ2-5, with D unresolved. Trimming took 6 bases from V and 4 from J, leaving 9 bases between them. Germline V gene sequence: CDR1 SNHLY, CDR2 FYNNEI. The CDR3 covers 12 residues. The CDR3 nucleotides are TGTGCCAGCAGGGAATATGTAGAGACCCAGTACTTC. Its translation is CASREYVETQYF.

This clonotype has more than one count but fewer than ten. The rearrangement uses TRBV10-3 and TRBJ2-5, with 8 bases matching TRBD1. The J call may be wrong; the DNA end is better matched by TRBJ2-7. The CDR3 spans 14 residues. Germline V CDR1 and CDR2: ENHRY, SYGVKD. The CDR3 sequence: CASSRTGTSHEQYF. CDR3 coding DNA: TGTGCCTCCTCACGGACAGGGACTTCCCACGAGCAGTACTTC.